Sequencing of this T cell receptor beta chain was carried out in a study of shared clonotypes between healthy human individuals (dated by TCRdb to about 2020). Some background on the complete study: The cohort included a few men and two women between 18 and 49 years of age. For each donor, CD4 naive and CD4 memory were each given three plates, CD8 naive was given two plates, and CD8 memory was given one plate. To estimate repertoire size and how much clonotype sharing occurs between individuals, the study deeply sequenced the blood TCR repertoires of roughly 5 healthy adults. Each donor's leukapheresis produced roughly between roughly 0.94 and 9.5 billion PBMCs. Different laboratories and diverse techniques were used to prepare libraries and sequence TCR repertoires, to increase sequencing depth and limit assay-specific biases. The paper as a whole reports these results and caveats: When a handful of donors were compared, the shared fraction of clonotypes was about 5% for naive CD4, approximately 3.3% for naive CD8, 2% to 2.5% for memory CD4, and 0.4% for memory CD8. Only blood was sampled, and tissue TCR repertoires likely differ from those in blood. Clonotypes shared by all four sorted-subset donors showed higher generation probabilities than non-shared clonotypes. Pairwise subsampling indicated that sequencing depth was expected to affect the degree of clonotype sharing among donors. Because the study included only a small number of donors, the genetic and exposure-history diversity represented was limited. Larger estimated clonotype richness was generally found for naive subsets than for memory subsets. Rarefaction of sorted-subset datasets indicated incomplete sequencing despite the large sequencing depth.

The donors were healthy, HIV-negative adults with no recently reported acute infections or vaccinations. Every donor was a Caucasian adult living in Nashville, Tennessee, USA. CD4+ T cells were enriched through magnetic negative selection, after which naive cells were positively selected on CD45RA and the remaining negative fraction served as the memory subset. Blood was obtained by leukapheresis, after which PBMCs were separated by Ficoll-Histopaque density gradient centrifugation and cryopreserved in liquid nitrogen vapor phase. Analytical flow cytometry was used to check the purity and quantity of each magnetically sorted T cell population. Genomic DNA was isolated from every sorted fraction and measured by UV absorbance on a Nanodrop 2000c. With respect to this clone: The antigen it binds to is not known. No quality values exist for individual bases; no much larger clone is one base distant.

Using the deep immunoSEQ assay, multiplex PCR amplified TCR CDR3 regions from genomic DNA. For each cell subset, the extracted genomic DNA was distributed evenly across all wells of several immunoSEQ 96-well plates, and each plate served as one replicate. For sorted subsets, each replicate PCR was loaded with around 220 ng genomic DNA, equivalent to 25,000 to 35,000 T cell genomes. The purified libraries were quantified using a Qubit 3.0 fluorometer, sized with a Bioanalyzer 2100, and then quantified again using the KAPA Library Quantification kit. Every immunoSEQ 96-well plate was sequenced on a dedicated single-read 150-cycle Illumina NextSeq 550 flow cell. In the authors' own workflow: Because the immunoSEQ output included only junctional sequences and no quality scores, the filtering could not be the same as the filtering used for full-length reads. Sequences were annotated with PyIR, a Python wrapper for IgBLAST v1.9, and V/J genes and CDR3 were assigned using IMGT germline references. Reads were filtered out if the reads had weak V/J assignments (E-value above 1e-6), no CDR3, stop codons, out-of-frame junctions, or ambiguous translated residues. V3J clonotypes were defined as sequences sharing an identical inferred V gene, J gene, and CDR3 amino acid sequence. Percentage overlap between repertoires was calculated by dividing the number of shared unique clonotypes by the size of the smaller repertoire. Three approaches were used to assess repertoire richness: RTK rarefaction, the Chao1 estimator, and Recon v2.1 estimates of unobserved clonotypes. Generation probabilities were computed with OLGA for all TCRbeta clonotypes obtained by the gDNA method from a few donors. TCRdb obtained this table from immuneACCESS and retained in-frame rearrangements with V and J assigned. These tables miss some clones; where compared with another copy, unresolved V genes account for less than half of the shortfall, and the remainder is unexplained. V, J and clone size were drawn from that table, and D and trimming were deduced from the DNA. Present in this sample are about 1 million clones, about 80% of which were seen just once. Approximately 0.56% of the sample is held by the ten biggest clonotypes.

The clonotype originates from a man aged 18 to 30 in good health. Some clones in this sample may be carry-over from other donors' samples. Sequencing was performed on memory CD4+ T cells from PBMCs. The cell subset or site label corresponds to: CD45RA-negative fraction.

The DNA sequence is TGCGCCAGCAGGCGGGTAGCGGGAGGGCCGAATGAGCAGTTCTTC. Its product reads: CASRRVAGGPNEQFF. Recombination linked TRBV5-1 to TRBJ2-1, with 11 bases aligning to TRBD2. From its cysteine to its phenylalanine, the CDR3 spans 15 amino acids. The kept DNA is CDR3 alone, 45 bases in frame from the first base. Via the germline V gene, CDR1 is SGHRS and CDR2 YFSETQ. Trimming takes 5 bases off V and 7 bases off J; junction bases not matched to a gene: 8.